This record looks at one TCR beta chain sequence and its context. Its antigen is as yet unknown. This record comes from a study of monozygotic twins with inflammatory bowel disease. Regarding the study as a whole: Twin concordance left repertoire similarity unchanged, with limited power a possible explanation for this lack of difference.

UMIs containing a 6-nucleotide sample barcode were added via template switching. Two rounds of nested PCR, of around 16 and 10 cycles, were run on TCRalpha and TCRbeta cDNA. TCRdb reworked the 5' RACE reads into one entry per CDR3 protein, no DNA. The table lists approximately 100,000 distinct CDR3 sequences. The germline V gene has CDR1 SGHRS and CDR2 YFSETQ. This CDR3 comprises 13 residues. The chain has TRBV5-1 and TRBJ2-7; TCRdb's D call, TRBD2, is unchecked because there is no DNA. The specimen was blood. The clonotype comes from a human donor with ulcerative colitis or Crohn's disease, or a healthy co-twin of an affected twin (not recorded which). CDR3 protein: CASSFEGIYEQYF.